This TCR beta chain was captured by sequencing in a study of CD8+ T cells in alopecia areata. RNA extraction and reverse transcription yielded cDNA as sequencing template. Profiling relied on immunoSEQ multiplex PCR, and the TCRdb table lists in-frame clones only, not all of them. The sample lists about 180,000 clones, about 53% occurring once. Regarding treatment: oral pan-JAK inhibitor, 5-10 mg twice daily. The CDR3 is 15 amino acids. The V end lost 1 base, the J end lost 2 bases, and 12 bases lay between the germline ends. The germline V gene encodes CDR1 SEHNR and CDR2 FQNEAQ (reference sequence). In regard to this clone: Its antigen is as yet unknown.

Overall study results and limits: In scalp and blood during tofacitinib, many expanded lesional clones persisted. Sequences from scalp samples also cover resident alphabeta T cells of normal skin.

The rearrangement uses TRBV7-9 and TRBJ2-7; D is possibly TRBD2 (6 bases). This clonotype originated in a human donor with alopecia areata. The sequences come from CD8+ T cells sorted from blood, collected at week 24, from a patient treated with tofacitinib. The CDR3 region has the DNA TGTGCCAGCAGCTTAGGGTCGGGGGTGGCCTACGAGCAGTACTTC. Its protein product is CASSLGSGVAYEQYF.